The next 30 T cell receptor beta chains were all read from a single sample in a study of blood T cell repertoires in COVID-19. Clones were read by immunoSEQ multiplex PCR, and TCRdb kept only the in-frame ones, dropping some. The sample yields roughly 250,000 clones, roughly 87% seen once. The source material was PBMCs or T cells enriched from blood (not recorded which). The receptors derive from a woman aged 25 to 45 with acute COVID-19.

The genes are TRBV7-6 and TRBJ1-1; a weak D match, TRBD1 (5 bases). The CDR3 is 16 residues long. With 6 bases removed from V and 0 bases from J, the gap between germline ends came to 17 bases. Germline V gene data show CDR1 as SGHVS and CDR2 as FNYEAQ. The CDR3 loop is CASSSLQGLMNTEAFF. CDR3 nucleotide sequence: TGTGCCAGCAGTTCCCTCCAGGGCCTCATGAACACTGAAGCTTTCTTT.

This clone was observed once. V and J are TRBV5-5 and TRBJ1-2; 8 bases are a match to TRBD1. CDR1 is SGHKS and CDR2 is YYEKEE in the germline V gene (reference sequence). The CDR3 totals 16 residues. Trimming at V came to 0 bases and at J to 0 bases, leaving 4 bases not matched to a gene. In nucleotides, the CDR3 is TGTGCCAGCAGCTTGGCCCGACAGGGGACTAACTATGGCTACACCTTC. As protein: CASSLARQGTNYGYTF.

This chain links TRBV12-5 with TRBJ2-5; 7 bases map to TRBD1. Germline trimming cut 5 bases from V and 8 bases from J; bases unmatched to any gene: 8. Germline V gives CDR1 LGHNT, CDR2 FRNRAP. The CDR3 consists of 13 residues. The CDR3 DNA reads as TGTGCTAGTGGTCTTCGACAGGGATTTACCCAGTACTTC. Amino acids: CASGLRQGFTQYF.

V usage is TRBV6-5 and J usage is TRBJ1-2; possible D gene TRBD1, 5 bases. The CDR3 totals 11 residues. The germline V gene encodes CDR1 MNHEY and CDR2 SVGAGI. The V end was cut by 7 bases, the J end by 7 bases, with 10 bases between. CDR3 amino acids: CASTGLGGYTF. The CDR3 nucleotides read TGTGCCAGCACAGGGTTGGGTGGCTACACCTTC.

This chain connects TRBV12-3 or TRBV12-4 to TRBJ1-1, with 7 bases aligning to TRBD1. The V segment lost 8 bases and the J segment 11 bases; nucleotides outside the gene matches: 14. This CDR3 region has 13 residues. CDR3: CASGPSPETGAFF. CDR3 DNA: TGTGCCAGCGGGCCATCGCCCGAGACAGGGGCTTTCTTT.

This chain links TRBV11-2 with TRBJ1-1; 7 bases are a match to TRBD1. The germline V gene encodes CDR1 SGHAT and CDR2 FQNNGV. The trim removed 1 base at V and 3 bases at J, leaving 11 bases unmatched. The CDR3 sequence is 17 residues long. CDR3 DNA sequence: TGTGCCAGCAGCTTAGGTCGGTTGGACAGGCCTTACACTGAAGCTTTCTTT. Protein sequence: CASSLGRLDRPYTEAFF.

The chain employs TRBV5-8 and TRBJ1-5, with D hard to call. The germline V and J ends were trimmed by 0 bases and 8 bases, with 12 bases remaining between them. Germline CDR1 is SGHTS and CDR2 is YDEGEE. There are 14 residues in the CDR3. CDR3 region: CASSLAPGDEPQHF. The CDR3 DNA reads as TGTGCCAGCAGCTTGGCTCCAGGTGACGAGCCCCAGCATTTT.

V usage is TRBV7-2 and J usage is TRBJ2-5, with D possibly TRBD2 on 5 matching bases. CDR1 is SGHTA, CDR2 FQGNSA, per germline. V was trimmed by 5 bases and J by 2 bases, leaving 12 bases between them. The CDR3 covers 14 residues. The CDR3 spells CASSDRGFQETQYF. CDR3 bases: TGTGCCAGCAGCGATCGGGGATTTCAAGAGACCCAGTACTTC.

The table lists this clone with a few counts. The chain has TRBV18 and TRBJ2-1, with 12 bases lining up with TRBD2. The CDR3 consists of 16 residues. Trimming at V came to 4 bases and at J to 3 bases, leaving 4 bases not matched to a gene. Germline CDR1 is KGHSH and CDR2 is LQKENI. This chain's CDR3 is CASSRWTSGDYNEQFF. Written as DNA, the CDR3 is TGTGCCAGCTCACGCTGGACTAGCGGGGACTACAATGAGCAGTTCTTC.

The V gene is TRBV27, the J gene TRBJ2-2; 7 nucleotides match TRBD2. Trimming took 2 bases from V and 2 from J; bases not matched to a gene: 11. The CDR3 extends over 18 amino acids. Germline CDR1 MNHEY, CDR2 SMNVEV (reference sequence). The CDR3 DNA sequence: TGTGCCAGCAGTTTAGTGGGGGGGGACCACCTAAACACCGGGGAGCTGTTTTTT. This translates into CASSLVGGDHLNTGELFF.

J is TRBJ1-1 and V is TRBV4-3; tentative D call: TRBD1 (5 bases). The germline V gene has CDR1 LGHNA and CDR2 YSLEER. Trimming shortened V by 2 bases and J by 3 bases, and 13 bases separated the two germline ends. CDR3 size: 15 residues. In DNA, the CDR3 is TGCGCCAGCAGCCAAAAGGGGCTTGCGGACACTGAAGCTTTCTTT. Residues: CASSQKGLADTEAFF.

The genes are TRBV2 and TRBJ1-4, with 9 bases identical to TRBD1. The V gene end was trimmed by 6 bases and the J gene end by 8 bases; junction bases not matched to a gene: 10. Germline CDR1 is SNHLY and CDR2 is FYNNEI. This CDR3 is built from 15 residues. Here the CDR3 reads CASRAYGTGSEKLFF. The CDR3 DNA follows: TGTGCCAGCAGGGCGTATGGGACAGGGTCCGAAAAACTGTTTTTT.

The chain carries TRBV7-9 and TRBJ1-4, with D possibly matching TRBD1 (5 bases). Trimming left V 1 base short and J 5 bases short, with 11 bases between. The CDR3 loop spans 15 amino acids. Germline-derived CDR1 and CDR2 are SEHNR and FQNEAQ (reference sequence). CDR3 residues: CASSLVGRGNEKLFF. Written as DNA, the CDR3 is TGTGCCAGCAGCTTAGTGGGGCGGGGGAATGAAAAACTGTTTTTT.

V usage is TRBV21-1 and J usage is TRBJ1-5. TRBV21-1 is annotated as a pseudogene. The CDR3 loop spans 14 amino acids. The chain's CDR3 is CASLSRGPNQPQHF. CDR3 nucleotide sequence: TGTGCCAGTTTATCAAGAGGGCCCAATCAGCCCCAGCATTTT.

The chain joins TRBV6-5 to TRBJ1-2; 7 bases align to TRBD1. Trimming cost V 6 bases and J 1 base; bases outside gene matches: 5. Germline V gene data show CDR1 as MNHEY and CDR2 as SVGAGI. This CDR3 has 14 residues. CDR3 nucleotide sequence: TGTGCCAGCAGCAGGGACAGCCTTAACTATGGCTACACCTTC. Its translation: CASSRDSLNYGYTF.

V usage is TRBV5-1 and J usage is TRBJ2-7; no firm D call. Germline V lookup: CDR1 SGHRS, CDR2 YFSETQ. The CDR3 has 14 amino acids. Deletions cut 5 bases from V and 1 base from J, with 13 bases between. The CDR3 DNA sequence: TGCGCCAGCAGGTCCGGCCTCGGGTCCTACGAGCAGTACTTC. Amino acids: CASRSGLGSYEQYF.

This clone has just one count. This sequence joins TRBV7-2 and TRBJ1-6; TRBD1 might be the D (5 bases). Trimming removed 5 bases from V and 8 bases from J, with 16 bases in between. This CDR3 region has 15 residues. Germline CDR1 and CDR2: SGHTA and FQGNSA. As DNA, the CDR3 is TGTGCCAGCAGCAACACAGGCCCTGGGGATTCACCCCTCCACTTT. Translated: CASSNTGPGDSPLHF.

V is TRBV29-1 and J is TRBJ2-3, with D tentatively TRBD2 (6 bases). This CDR3 has 17 amino acids. Trimming cost V 5 bases and J 3 bases, with 24 bases left between them. Germline V CDR1 and CDR2: SQVTM, ANQGSEA. CDR3 sequence reads: CSVSRGNEIVGTDTQYF. The CDR3 DNA sequence: TGCAGCGTTTCTCGGGGGAATGAAATCGTAGGGACAGATACGCAGTATTTT.

This clone showed up just once. This chain joins TRBV7-2 and TRBJ2-6; tentative D call: TRBD2 (5 bases). Looked up from germline, CDR1 is SGHTA and CDR2 is FQGNSA. Deletions cut 2 bases from V and 12 bases from J, with 17 bases between. The CDR3 is 15 residues long. CDR3 amino acids: CASSLSVGNVVVLTF. The CDR3 DNA is TGTGCCAGCAGCTTAAGTGTCGGGAATGTAGTCGTCCTGACTTTC.

The chain recombines TRBV12-5 with TRBJ1-5; 7 bases align to TRBD1. The trim removed 3 bases at V and 0 bases at J, leaving 2 bases unmatched. This CDR3 has 15 residues. Germline V gene sequence: CDR1 LGHNT, CDR2 FRNRAP. Here the CDR3 reads CASGLRQGSNQPQHF. DNA for the CDR3: TGTGCTAGTGGTTTAAGACAGGGTAGCAATCAGCCCCAGCATTTT.

The chain couples TRBV6-1 to TRBJ1-4; 8 bases fit TRBD1. This CDR3 has 15 amino acids. Germline V gene sequence: CDR1 MNHNS, CDR2 SASEGT. J was trimmed by 4 bases and V by 3 bases; bases with no gene match: 4. The CDR3 sequence is CASSDRTGFNEKLFF. The DNA for the CDR3 is TGTGCCAGCAGTGATCGGACAGGGTTTAATGAAAAACTGTTTTTT.

In this sample, this clone turned up a few times. J is TRBJ1-2 and V is TRBV19; possible D gene TRBD1, 6 bases. Germline V gives CDR1 LNHDA, CDR2 SQIVND (reference sequence). Trimming stripped 6 bases from V and 4 bases from J, with 12 bases between. The CDR3 has 13 residues. The CDR3 loop reads CASRSDRAYGYTF. The CDR3 region has the DNA TGTGCCAGTAGGTCGGACAGAGCCTATGGCTACACCTTC.

This clone was counted a few times. V gene TRBV21-1 combines with J gene TRBJ1-5; the DNA was not compared with TRBD1, the D call given in the table. TRBV21-1 is a recognized pseudogene. This CDR3 spans 17 amino acids. CDR3 protein: CASSKVGDRATISPQHF. CDR3 DNA: TGTGCCAGCAGCAAAGTGGGAGACAGGGCTACGATTTCGCCCCAGCATTTT.

V is TRBV5-6 and J is TRBJ2-2, with 10 nucleotides matching TRBD1. This CDR3 region has 16 residues. The V gene's germline CDR1 is SGHDT and CDR2 YYEEEE. V was pared by 4 bases and J by 3 bases, with 6 bases of the junction left unmatched. The CDR3 loop reads CASSGRDRGYTGELFF. The DNA for the CDR3 is TGTGCCAGCAGCGGCCGGGACAGGGGTTACACCGGGGAGCTGTTTTTT.

This rearrangement joins TRBV2 to TRBJ2-7; 9 bases are a match to TRBD1. The ends lost 4 bases at V and 6 bases at J; junction bases unmatched: 4. CDR1 is SNHLY, CDR2 FYNNEI, per germline. The CDR3 is 13 amino acids. The CDR3: CASSVGTGSEQYF. The DNA of the CDR3 is TGTGCCAGCAGTGTAGGGACAGGGAGCGAGCAGTACTTC.

The chain recombines TRBV19 with TRBJ1-5; 9 bases are a match to TRBD1. This CDR3 is 15 amino acids long. Germline trimming cut 6 bases from V and 7 bases from J; bases unmatched to any gene: 10. From germline, CDR1 is LNHDA and CDR2 SQIVND (reference sequence). CDR3 sequence reads: CASSHEQGAMQPQHF. DNA of the CDR3: TGTGCCAGTAGCCACGAACAGGGGGCTATGCAGCCCCAGCATTTT.

The chain's CDR3 is CAIRESSYEQYF. The CDR3 coding sequence is TGTGCCATTCGGGAGAGCTCCTACGAGCAGTACTTC. The chain uses TRBV10-3 and TRBJ2-7, with D perhaps matching TRBD2 (6 bases). The CDR3 contains 12 residues. Trimming took 9 bases from V and 0 from J, leaving 9 bases between them. Germline V lookup: CDR1 ENHRY, CDR2 SYGVKD.

The V and J genes are TRBV10-2 and TRBJ1-2, with 9 bases fitting TRBD1. Germline values: CDR1 WSHSY, CDR2 SAAADI. V lost 4 bases to trimming and J lost 5 bases; unmatched junction nucleotides: 5. The CDR3 totals 14 residues. The CDR3: CASSGDREGYGYTF. The CDR3 DNA follows: TGCGCCAGCAGTGGGGACAGGGAGGGATATGGCTACACCTTC.

The rearrangement uses TRBV9 and TRBJ2-2; D remains ambiguous. Trimming took off 2 bases at V and 0 bases at J, with 2 bases between the two ends. The CDR3 consists of 13 residues. Germline V CDR1 and CDR2: SGDLS, YYNGEE. DNA of the CDR3: TGTGCCAGCAGCGTCACGAACACCGGGGAGCTGTTTTTT. Its protein is CASSVTNTGELFF.

J is TRBJ2-3 and V is TRBV4-2; 10 bases are a match to TRBD2. This CDR3 spans 15 amino acids. The V and J ends lost 4 bases and 1 base, in that order; junction bases with no gene match: 2. CDR1 and CDR2 (germline): LGHNA, YNFKEQ. This CDR3 is CASSPGTSGTDTQYF. CDR3 in DNA: TGTGCCAGCAGCCCCGGGACTAGCGGCACAGATACGCAGTATTTT.